This T cell receptor (beta chain) was sequenced for a study of T cell repertoires in cytomegalovirus infection. In the study overall: Public TCR beta signatures indicated both CMV infection and matching HLA type.

The CDR3 is 15 residues long. V shed 1 base and J shed 4 bases, with 11 bases lying between them. Germline V gene lookup returns CDR1 MDHEN and CDR2 SYDVKM. TCRdb reanalysed the reads using MiXCR and keeps one entry per CDR3 protein. Of fewer than 550,000 distinct CDR3 sequences in the sample, approximately 26% were seen once. Study-wide findings and caveats: Of the TCR beta families, the public ones yielded a cumulative frequency that identified carriers of CMV plus the relevant HLA. It was HLA-C-restricted CMV-specific TCR beta clonotypes that dominated the response ex vivo.

Remarks on this clonotype: Its matching antigen is unknown.

What was sequenced was PBMCs. This clonotype was obtained from a human donor in good health (CMV status not recorded). Some clones in this sample may be carry-over from other donors' samples. The V call is TRBV28, the J call TRBJ2-4; D call uncertain. In nucleotides, the CDR3 is TGTGCCAGCAGTTTATTCGCCCTGGGGAAAAACATTCAGTACTTC. This translates into CASSLFALGKNIQYF.